These 25 T cell receptor beta chains were sequenced from one sample in a study of blood T cell repertoires in COVID-19. Only in-frame clones appear in the TCRdb table, and some are missing; sequencing was by immunoSEQ multiplex PCR. The sample yields 150,000 to 200,000 clones, around 80% seen once. Sequencing used peripheral blood. The receptors shown here come from a woman of 80 years or more with acute or convalescent COVID-19.

This chain links TRBV19 with TRBJ1-5, with 9 bases matching TRBD1. The CDR3 is made up of 14 amino acids. The germline V gene has CDR1 LNHDA and CDR2 SQIVND (reference sequence). With 9 bases clipped from V and 5 bases from J, the junction kept 8 bases outside the gene matches. The CDR3 nucleotides are TGTGCCAGCTCAGGGGACAGGGTTTATCAGCCCCAGCATTTT. As protein: CASSGDRVYQPQHF.

V is TRBV6-4 and J is TRBJ2-7, with 11 bases that match TRBD2. The CDR3 loop spans 17 amino acids. The junction had 13 bases not matched to a gene; V was cut back by 6 bases and J by 3 bases. Germline assignment: CDR1 MRHNA and CDR2 SNTAGT. The CDR3 spells CASREGLAERNIYEQYF. The DNA of the CDR3 is TGTGCCAGCAGGGAGGGACTAGCGGAGCGAAATATCTACGAGCAGTACTTC.

The rearrangement links TRBV29-1 to TRBJ1-2, with 9 positions matching TRBD1. V shed 7 bases, J shed 4 bases, and the junction held 7 bases outside the gene matches. Germline CDR1 SQVTM, CDR2 ANQGSEA. This CDR3 has 13 amino acids. CDR3 sequence reads: CSARTGVSYGYTF. Written as DNA, the CDR3 is TGCAGCGCCCGGACAGGGGTTAGCTATGGCTACACCTTC.

V gene TRBV6-5 combines with J gene TRBJ2-3; 8 nucleotides line up with TRBD2. This CDR3 region has 15 residues. Germline CDR1 MNHEY, CDR2 SVGAGI. Germline trimming cut 4 bases from V and 0 bases from J; bases unmatched to any gene: 3. The CDR3 loop reads CASSSSGPSTDTQYF. The CDR3, as DNA: TGTGCCAGCAGTTCTAGCGGGCCAAGCACAGATACGCAGTATTTT.

V is TRBV21-1 and J is TRBJ2-7; the table's D call TRBD2 went unverified against the DNA. TRBV21-1 is noted as a pseudogene. The CDR3 loop spans 14 amino acids. As DNA, the CDR3 is TGTGCCAGCAGCAACCAGGCTAGCGGGGACGAGCAGTACTTC. Its protein product is CASSNQASGDEQYF.

The V call is TRBV3-1 (or the pseudogene TRBV3-2), the J call TRBJ2-2; no clear D. The V end lost 4 bases, the J end lost 6 bases, and 6 bases lay between the germline ends. Looked up from germline, CDR1 is LGHDT and CDR2 is YNNKEL (reference sequence). The CDR3 runs to 12 residues. The DNA of the CDR3 is TGTGCCAGCAGCCTCTGGCCCGGGGAGCTGTTTTTT. Its translation: CASSLWPGELFF.

The rearrangement links TRBV5-6 to TRBJ2-3; D not resolved. V was pared by 4 bases and J by 5 bases, with 8 bases between. CDR1 is SGHDT and CDR2 is YYEEEE in the germline V gene. This CDR3 contains 12 residues. The CDR3 reads CASSATRDTQYF. In nucleotides, the CDR3 is TGTGCCAGCAGCGCAACACGAGATACGCAGTATTTT.

This chain links TRBV5-1 with TRBJ1-4; 7 nucleotides line up with TRBD1. After removal of 2 bases from V and 4 bases from J, the junction contained 5 bases not matched to a gene. The CDR3 sequence is 15 residues long. Per germline, CDR1 SGHRS and CDR2 YFSETQ. The CDR3 is CASSFVQGVNEKLFF. CDR3 nucleotides: TGCGCCAGCAGCTTCGTGCAGGGGGTTAATGAAAAACTGTTTTTT. Full variable domain (missing parts from reference TRBV5-1 and TRBJ1-4): KAGVTQTPRYLIKTRGQQVTLSCSPISGHRSVSWYQQTPGQGLQFLFEYFSETQRNKGNFPGRFSGRQFSNSRSEMNVSTLELGDSALYLCASSFVQGVNEKLFFGSGTQLSVL.

The chain carries TRBV28 and TRBJ1-2; 11 nucleotides align to TRBD1. This CDR3 contains 16 residues. Per germline, CDR1 MDHEN and CDR2 SYDVKM. The ends lost 4 bases at V and 4 bases at J; junction bases unmatched: 8. The CDR3 here is CASSWRRTGGTYGYTF. DNA of the CDR3: TGTGCCAGCAGTTGGAGGCGGACAGGGGGCACCTATGGCTACACCTTC.

The chain uses TRBV5-4 and TRBJ1-1, with a tentative D call TRBD1 (6 bases). Germline V lookup: CDR1 SGHNT, CDR2 YYREEE (reference sequence). This CDR3 has 15 amino acids. V shed 0 bases and J shed 2 bases, with 11 bases lying between them. The CDR3 coding sequence is TGTGCCAGCAGCTTGGTCCAGGGGAGAAACACTGAAGCTTTCTTT. Protein sequence: CASSLVQGRNTEAFF.

This clone appeared once. V and J are TRBV6-2 or TRBV6-3 and TRBJ2-1; no firm D call. Trimming cost V 4 bases and J 6 bases, with 7 bases left between them. The CDR3 is 12 residues long. Germline V gene sequence: CDR1 MNHEY, CDR2 SVGEGT. In DNA, the CDR3 is TGTGCCAGCAGTTCTCCCCCCAATGAGCAGTTCTTC. Its translation: CASSSPPNEQFF.

This clone was recorded a few times. V is TRBV5-6 and J is TRBJ1-1; a weak D match, TRBD1 (6 bases). Germline V gene sequence: CDR1 SGHDT, CDR2 YYEEEE. V lost 0 bases and J 3 bases, leaving 6 bases between the germline ends. The CDR3 runs to 13 residues. The CDR3 region is CASSLDRDTEAFF. The DNA for the CDR3 is TGTGCCAGCAGCTTGGACAGGGACACTGAAGCTTTCTTT.

This sequence joins TRBV5-4 and TRBJ1-4; 9 bases agree with TRBD1. Germline assignment: CDR1 SGHNT and CDR2 YYREEE (reference sequence). V trimming: 2 bases; J trimming: 8 bases; junction bases outside the gene matches: 4. CDR3 length equals 14 residues. The CDR3 DNA sequence: TGTGCCAGCAGCTTCGATACAGGGGGCGAAAAACTGTTTTTT. Translating it yields CASSFDTGGEKLFF.

The chain uses TRBV4-2 and TRBJ1-6, with D perhaps matching TRBD1 (6 bases). The V gene lost 7 bases and the J gene lost 0 bases, with 10 bases spanning the gap. The CDR3 extends over 15 amino acids. Germline assignment: CDR1 LGHNA and CDR2 YNFKEQ. The CDR3 DNA is TGTGCCAGCACCCCGGACAGCTCCTATAATTCACCCCTCCACTTT. Residues: CASTPDSSYNSPLHF.

This clone has a single count. This chain joins TRBV30 and TRBJ1-1; 9 bases are a match to TRBD1. The length of the CDR3 is 13 residues. Germline CDR1 is GTSNPN and CDR2 is SVGIG (reference sequence). J lost 4 bases, V lost 5 bases, and 5 bases had no gene match. The CDR3 loop reads CAWLPGQGTEAFF. In DNA form, the CDR3 reads TGTGCCTGGCTACCGGGACAGGGCACTGAAGCTTTCTTT.

V and J are TRBV9 and TRBJ1-2; 8 bases fit TRBD1. The germline V gene encodes CDR1 SGDLS and CDR2 YYNGEE. The CDR3 length is 14 residues. The trim removed 4 bases at V and 3 bases at J, leaving 5 bases unmatched. CDR3: CASSKADRDYGYTF. The CDR3, as DNA: TGTGCCAGCAGCAAGGCGGACAGGGACTATGGCTACACCTTC. Together with reference TRBV9 and TRBJ1-2, the CDR3 gives the full variable domain: DSGVTQTPKHLITATGQRVTLRCSPRSGDLSVYWYQQSLDQGLQFLIQYYNGEERAKGNILERFSAQQFPDLHSELNLSSLELGDSALYFCASSKADRDYGYTFGSGTRLTVV.

V usage is TRBV5-1 and J usage is TRBJ1-1; 8 bases match TRBD1. The V gene's germline CDR1 is SGHRS and CDR2 YFSETQ. The CDR3 has 14 amino acids. V trimming: 4 bases; J trimming: 4 bases; junction bases outside the gene matches: 6. In DNA, the CDR3 is TGCGCCAGCAGCGACAGGGGCAGGGGCACTGAAGCTTTCTTT. This gives the protein CASSDRGRGTEAFF.

The CDR3 sequence is CASSKISDTGELFF. CDR3 nucleotides: TGTGCCAGTAGTAAAATCAGTGACACCGGGGAGCTGTTTTTT. The chain couples TRBV19 to TRBJ2-2; no definite D call. Germline values: CDR1 LNHDA, CDR2 SQIVND (reference sequence). The CDR3 extends over 14 amino acids. Trimming took off 4 bases at V and 3 bases at J, with 9 bases between the two ends. Full variable domain (remainder filled in from reference TRBV19 and TRBJ2-2): DGGITQSPKYLFRKEGQNVTLSCEQNLNHDAMYWYRQDPGQGLRLIYYSQIVNDFQKGDIAEGYSVSREKKESFPLTVTSAQKNPTAFYLCASSKISDTGELFFGEGSRLTVL.

The chain recombines TRBV27 with TRBJ2-7, with 8 bases that match TRBD1. This CDR3 is 15 amino acids long. The germline V gene encodes CDR1 MNHEY and CDR2 SMNVEV (reference sequence). The J segment lost 0 bases and the V segment lost 8 bases, leaving 9 bases of the junction unmatched. This chain's CDR3 is CASSTGTGRSYEQYF. CDR3 coding DNA: TGTGCCAGCTCGACCGGGACAGGCCGCTCCTACGAGCAGTACTTC.

The J gene is TRBJ1-6, the V gene TRBV30; TRBD1 aligns across 10 bases. This CDR3 has 14 residues. Germline V gene lookup returns CDR1 GTSNPN and CDR2 SVGIG (reference sequence). Unmatched junction bases numbered 3, after V lost 3 bases and J lost 7 bases. CDR3: CAWSSGQGNSPLHF. In nucleotides, the CDR3 is TGTGCCTGGAGCTCGGGACAGGGGAATTCACCCCTCCACTTT.

The chain links TRBV7-6 to TRBJ2-2; D may be TRBD2 (6 bases). The CDR3 runs 13 residues. V was trimmed by 3 bases and J by 7 bases, leaving 9 bases between them. Germline V lookup: CDR1 SGHVS, CDR2 FNYEAQ. CDR3 residues: CASSLRGDGELFF. The CDR3 DNA reads TGTGCCAGCAGCTTGCGGGGCGACGGGGAGCTGTTTTTT.

The genes are TRBV4-1 and TRBJ2-7; D unclear. This CDR3 has 14 residues. The germline V gene encodes CDR1 MGHRA and CDR2 YSYEKL. Trimming cost V 0 bases and J 3 bases, with 9 bases left between them. The DNA for the CDR3 is TGCGCCAGCAGCCAAGATGAAACAGTCTACGAGCAGTACTTC. It yields the protein CASSQDETVYEQYF.

The rearrangement joins TRBV3-1 (or the pseudogene TRBV3-2) to TRBJ2-1, with 13 bases identical to TRBD2. Germline values: CDR1 LGHDT, CDR2 YNNKEL (reference sequence). V gave up 3 bases and J gave up 0 bases; unmatched junction bases: 11. The CDR3 spans 20 residues. The CDR3 protein is CASSQGRGLAGEFSYNEQFF. The CDR3, as DNA: TGTGCCAGCAGCCAGGGGCGAGGACTAGCGGGAGAGTTCTCCTACAATGAGCAGTTCTTC.

The chain has TRBV10-3 and TRBJ2-7; D perhaps matches TRBD2 (6 bases). In germline, CDR1 is ENHRY, CDR2 SYGVKD. This CDR3 has 14 residues. V was trimmed by 6 bases and J by 6 bases, leaving 18 bases between them. CDR3 region: CAIRSLALTGEQYF. The CDR3 DNA sequence: TGTGCCATCAGATCACTAGCTTTAACTGGCGAGCAGTACTTC.

The gene calls are TRBV19 and TRBJ2-1; TRBD2 agrees at 9 bases. The CDR3 has 16 residues. V was clipped by 3 bases and J by 9 bases; unmatched bases: 12. CDR1 is LNHDA and CDR2 is SQIVND in the germline V gene (reference sequence). The CDR3: CASSINSREGRGEQFF. As DNA, the CDR3 is TGTGCCAGTAGTATTAATTCGCGGGAGGGCCGGGGTGAGCAGTTCTTC.